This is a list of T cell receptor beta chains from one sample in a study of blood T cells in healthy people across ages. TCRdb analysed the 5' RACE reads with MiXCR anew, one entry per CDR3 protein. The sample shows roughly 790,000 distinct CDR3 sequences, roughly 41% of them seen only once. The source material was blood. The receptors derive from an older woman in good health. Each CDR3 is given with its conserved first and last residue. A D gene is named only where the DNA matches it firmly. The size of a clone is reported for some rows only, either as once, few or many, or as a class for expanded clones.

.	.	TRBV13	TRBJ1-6	CASSPDEGNSPLHF	TGTGCCAGCAGCCCAGACGAGGGGAATTCACCCCTCCACTTT
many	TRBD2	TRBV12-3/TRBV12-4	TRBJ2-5	CASSLSMGTSGGEEETQYF	TGTGCCAGCAGTTTATCCATGGGGACTAGCGGGGGAGAGGAAGAGACCCAGTACTTC
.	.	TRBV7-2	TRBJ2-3	CASSTGGTSTDTQYF	TGTGCCAGCAGCACTGGGGGTACAAGCACAGATACGCAGTATTTT
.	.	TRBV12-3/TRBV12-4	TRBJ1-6	CASSGTSLAPLHF	TGTGCCAGCAGTGGGACATCTCTTGCACCCCTCCACTTT
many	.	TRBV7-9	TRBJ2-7	CASGLRDLYEQYF	TGTGCCAGCGGACTCCGAGATCTCTACGAGCAGTACTTC
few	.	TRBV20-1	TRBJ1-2	CSASGAHYNYGYTF	TGCAGTGCTAGCGGGGCACACTATAACTATGGCTACACCTTC
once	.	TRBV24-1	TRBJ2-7	CATSDSRQTYEQYF	TGTGCCACCAGTGATTCACGCCAGACCTACGAGCAGTACTTC
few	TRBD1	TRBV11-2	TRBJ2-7	CASSPRTGLSYEQYF	TGTGCCAGCAGCCCCCGGACAGGACTCTCCTACGAGCAGTACTTC
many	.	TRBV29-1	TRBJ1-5	CSVVEWEGQPQHF	TGCAGCGTTGTTGAATGGGAAGGGCAGCCCCAGCATTTT
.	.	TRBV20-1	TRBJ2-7	CNARTLGLRVYNEQYF	TGCAATGCCCGCACTTTGGGCCTTAGGGTCTACAATGAGCAGTACTTC
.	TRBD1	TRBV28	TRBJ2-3	CASSTNRDRGVVDTQYF	TGTGCCAGCAGTACAAACCGGGACAGGGGTGTGGTGGATACGCAGTATTTT
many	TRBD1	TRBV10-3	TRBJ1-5	CAISPGQGSNQPQHF	TGTGCCATCAGTCCGGGACAGGGGAGCAATCAGCCCCAGCATTTT
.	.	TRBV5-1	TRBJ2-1	CASSTAGDSYNEQFF	TGCGCCAGCAGCACCGCCGGGGACTCCTACAATGAGCAGTTCTTC
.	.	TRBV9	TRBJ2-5	CASSVGGGLQETQYF	TGTGCCAGCAGCGTAGGAGGGGGACTCCAAGAGACCCAGTACTTC
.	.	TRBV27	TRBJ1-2	CASTPSQGNYGYTF	TGTGCCAGCACTCCCAGCCAGGGGAACTATGGCTACACCTTC
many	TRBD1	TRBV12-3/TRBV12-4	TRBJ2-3	CASSYLRDREDTQYF	TGTGCCAGCAGCTACCTCCGGGACAGGGAAGATACGCAGTATTTT
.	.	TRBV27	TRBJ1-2	CASKGPNYGYTF	TGTGCATCCAAGGGACCTAACTATGGCTACACCTTC